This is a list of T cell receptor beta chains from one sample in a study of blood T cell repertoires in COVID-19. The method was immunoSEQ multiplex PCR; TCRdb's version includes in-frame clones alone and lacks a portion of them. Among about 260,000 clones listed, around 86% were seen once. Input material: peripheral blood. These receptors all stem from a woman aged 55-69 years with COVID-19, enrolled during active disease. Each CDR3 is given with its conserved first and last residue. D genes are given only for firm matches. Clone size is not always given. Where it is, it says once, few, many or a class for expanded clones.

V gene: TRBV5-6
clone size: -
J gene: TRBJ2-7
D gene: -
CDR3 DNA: TGTGCCAGCAGCCTTACAGGGTTGGGCGAGCAGTACTTC
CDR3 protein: CASSLTGLGEQYF

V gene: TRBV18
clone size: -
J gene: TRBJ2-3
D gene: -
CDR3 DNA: TGTGCCAGCTCACCTCCTAGCGCCCGCACAGATACGCAGTATTTT
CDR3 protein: CASSPPSARTDTQYF

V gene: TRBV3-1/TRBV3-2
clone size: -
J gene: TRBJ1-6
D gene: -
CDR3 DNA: TGTGCCAGCAGCCAAGATGGGGGGAGGAATTCACCCCTCCACTTT
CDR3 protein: CASSQDGGRNSPLHF

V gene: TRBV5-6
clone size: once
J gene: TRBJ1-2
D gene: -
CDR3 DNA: TGTGCCAGCAGCTTGTATGCCAGTGACTATGGCTACACCTTC
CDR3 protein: CASSLYASDYGYTF

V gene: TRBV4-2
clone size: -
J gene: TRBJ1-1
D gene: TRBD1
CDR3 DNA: TGTGCCAGCAGCCAAGAAGGACAGGGGATGAACACTGAAGCTTTCTTT
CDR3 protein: CASSQEGQGMNTEAFF

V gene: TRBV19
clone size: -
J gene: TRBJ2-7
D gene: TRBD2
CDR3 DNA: TGTGCCAGTAGTCGTGAAGCGGGAGGGCCCTACGAGCAGTACTTC
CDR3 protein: CASSREAGGPYEQYF

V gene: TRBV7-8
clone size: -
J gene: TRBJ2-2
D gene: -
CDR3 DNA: TGTGCCAGCAGCGCCGGTAGATCGAACACCGGGGAGCTGTTTTTT
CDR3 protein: CASSAGRSNTGELFF

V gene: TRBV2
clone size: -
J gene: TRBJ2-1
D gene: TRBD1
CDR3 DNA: TGTGCCAGCAGAGAGGACAGGGCCTCCTACAATGAGCAGTTCTTC
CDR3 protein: CASREDRASYNEQFF

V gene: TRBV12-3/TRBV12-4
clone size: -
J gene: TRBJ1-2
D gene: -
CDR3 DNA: TGTGCCAGCAGTGTCAGGGAAAACTATGGCTACACCTTC
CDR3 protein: CASSVRENYGYTF

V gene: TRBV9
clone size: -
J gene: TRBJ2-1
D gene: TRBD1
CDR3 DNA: TGTGCCAGCAGCCCCCGACAGGGGGGGATGAATGAGCAGTTCTTC
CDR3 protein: CASSPRQGGMNEQFF

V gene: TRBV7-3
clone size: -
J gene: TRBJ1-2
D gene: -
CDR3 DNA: TGTGCCAGCAGCCCCAGCGGGAGGGTAGACTACACCTTC
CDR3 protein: CASSPSGRVDYTF

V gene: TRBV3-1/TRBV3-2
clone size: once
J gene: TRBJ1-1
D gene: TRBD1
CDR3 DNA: TGTGCCAGCGCACAGGGGCTGAACACTGAAGCTTTCTTT
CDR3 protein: CASAQGLNTEAFF

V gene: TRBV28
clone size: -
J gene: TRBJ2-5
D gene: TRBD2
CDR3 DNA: TGTGCCAGCAGTGCCCTTAGCGGGAGTCCCAAAGAGACCCAGTACTTC
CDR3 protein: CASSALSGSPKETQYF

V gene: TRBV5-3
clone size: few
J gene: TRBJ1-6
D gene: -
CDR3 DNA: TGTGCCAGAAGCCAAGCAGGGTGTCGCCTCCACTTT
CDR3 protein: CARSQAGCRLHF

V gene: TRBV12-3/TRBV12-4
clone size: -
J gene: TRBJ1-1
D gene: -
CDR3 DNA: TGTGCCAGCAGCCGTCGAGCGAACACTGAAGCTTTCTTT
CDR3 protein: CASSRRANTEAFF